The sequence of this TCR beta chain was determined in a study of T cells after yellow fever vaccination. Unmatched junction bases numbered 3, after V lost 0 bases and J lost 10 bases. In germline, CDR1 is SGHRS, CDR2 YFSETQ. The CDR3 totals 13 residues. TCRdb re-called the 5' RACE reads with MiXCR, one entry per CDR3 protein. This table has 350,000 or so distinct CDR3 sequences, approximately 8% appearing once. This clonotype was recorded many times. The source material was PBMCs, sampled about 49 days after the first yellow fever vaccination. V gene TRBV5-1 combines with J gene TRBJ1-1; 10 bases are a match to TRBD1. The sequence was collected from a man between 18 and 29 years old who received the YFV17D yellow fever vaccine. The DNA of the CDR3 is TGCGCCAGCAGCTTGGCCAGGACAGGGGGAGCTTTCTTT. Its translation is CASSLARTGGAFF.